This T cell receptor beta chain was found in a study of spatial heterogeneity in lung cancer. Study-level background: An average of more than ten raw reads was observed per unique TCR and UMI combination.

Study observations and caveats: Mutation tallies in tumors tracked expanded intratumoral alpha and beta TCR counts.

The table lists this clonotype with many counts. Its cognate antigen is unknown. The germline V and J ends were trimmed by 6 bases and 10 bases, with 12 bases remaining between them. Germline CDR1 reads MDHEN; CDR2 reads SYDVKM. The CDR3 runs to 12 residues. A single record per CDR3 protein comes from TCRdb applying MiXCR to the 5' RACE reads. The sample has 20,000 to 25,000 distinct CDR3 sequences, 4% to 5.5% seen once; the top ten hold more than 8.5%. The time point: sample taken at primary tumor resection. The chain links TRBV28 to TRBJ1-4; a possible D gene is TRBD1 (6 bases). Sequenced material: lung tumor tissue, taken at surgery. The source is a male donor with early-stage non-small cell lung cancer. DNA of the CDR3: TGTGCCAGCAGGACAGGCTCCATAAAACTGTTTTTT. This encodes CASRTGSIKLFF.